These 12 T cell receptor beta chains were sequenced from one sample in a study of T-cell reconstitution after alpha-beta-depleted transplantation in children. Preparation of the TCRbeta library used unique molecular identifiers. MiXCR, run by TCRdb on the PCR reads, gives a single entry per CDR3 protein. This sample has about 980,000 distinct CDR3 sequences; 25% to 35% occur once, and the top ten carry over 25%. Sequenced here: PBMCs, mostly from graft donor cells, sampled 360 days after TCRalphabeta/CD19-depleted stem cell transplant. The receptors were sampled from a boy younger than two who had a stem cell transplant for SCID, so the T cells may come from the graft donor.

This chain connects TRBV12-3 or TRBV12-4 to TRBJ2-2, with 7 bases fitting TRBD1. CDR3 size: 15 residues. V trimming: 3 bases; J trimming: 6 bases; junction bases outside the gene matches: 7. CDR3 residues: CASSLVPGTAGELFF. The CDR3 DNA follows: TGTGCCAGCAGTTTGGTCCCCGGGACAGCCGGGGAGCTGTTTTTT.

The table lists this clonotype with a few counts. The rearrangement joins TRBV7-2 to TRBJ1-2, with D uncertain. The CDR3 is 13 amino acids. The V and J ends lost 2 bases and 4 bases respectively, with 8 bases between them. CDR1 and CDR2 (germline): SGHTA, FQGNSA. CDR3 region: CASSLYGFYGYTF. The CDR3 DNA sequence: TGTGCCAGCAGCTTATACGGCTTCTATGGCTACACCTTC.

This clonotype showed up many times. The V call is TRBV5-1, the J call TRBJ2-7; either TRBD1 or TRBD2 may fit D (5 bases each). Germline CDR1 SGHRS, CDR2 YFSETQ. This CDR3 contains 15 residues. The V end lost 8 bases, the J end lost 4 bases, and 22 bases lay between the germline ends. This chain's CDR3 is CASICRNWDLYEQYF. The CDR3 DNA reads TGCGCCAGTATCTGTCGGAACTGGGACCTATACGAGCAGTACTTC.

The chain's CDR3 is CASSPAPLMNEQYF. For the CDR3, the DNA is TGCGCCAGCAGCCCTGCCCCATTGATGAACGAGCAGTACTTC. The chain is built from TRBV5-1 and TRBJ2-7, with D unclear. The CDR3 sequence is 14 residues long. The germline gives CDR1 SGHRS, CDR2 YFSETQ. Trimming took 4 bases from V and 5 from J, leaving 16 bases between them. Together with reference TRBV5-1 and TRBJ2-7, the CDR3 gives the full variable domain: KAGVTQTPRYLIKTRGQQVTLSCSPISGHRSVSWYQQTPGQGLQFLFEYFSETQRNKGNFPGRFSGRQFSNSRSEMNVSTLELGDSALYLCASSPAPLMNEQYFGPGTRLTVT.

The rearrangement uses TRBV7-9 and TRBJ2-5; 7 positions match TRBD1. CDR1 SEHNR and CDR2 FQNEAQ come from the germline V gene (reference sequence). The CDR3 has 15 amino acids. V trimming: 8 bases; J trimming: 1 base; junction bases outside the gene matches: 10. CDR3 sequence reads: CASGIGTGVQETQYF. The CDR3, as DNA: TGTGCCAGCGGAATTGGCACAGGGGTCCAAGAGACCCAGTACTTC. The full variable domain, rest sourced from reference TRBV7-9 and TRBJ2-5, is DTGVSQNPRHKITKRGQNVTFRCDPISEHNRLYWYRQTLGQGPEFLTYFQNEAQLEKSRLLSDRFSAERPKGSFSTLEIQRTEQGDSAMYLCASGIGTGVQETQYFGPGTRLLVL.

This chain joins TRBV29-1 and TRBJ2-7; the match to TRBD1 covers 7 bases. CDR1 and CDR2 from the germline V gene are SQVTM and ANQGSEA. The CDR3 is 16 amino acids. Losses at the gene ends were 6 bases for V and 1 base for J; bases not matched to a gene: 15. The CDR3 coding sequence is TGCAGCGTCCTTGGGACCCGGACAGGAATATCCTACGAGCAGTACTTC. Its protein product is CSVLGTRTGISYEQYF.

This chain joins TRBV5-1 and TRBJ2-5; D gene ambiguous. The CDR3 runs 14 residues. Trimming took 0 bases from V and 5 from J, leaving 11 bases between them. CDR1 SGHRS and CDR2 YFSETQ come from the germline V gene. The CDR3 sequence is CASSLVVSRETQYF. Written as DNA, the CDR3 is TGCGCCAGCAGCTTGGTAGTCAGTCGGGAGACCCAGTACTTC.

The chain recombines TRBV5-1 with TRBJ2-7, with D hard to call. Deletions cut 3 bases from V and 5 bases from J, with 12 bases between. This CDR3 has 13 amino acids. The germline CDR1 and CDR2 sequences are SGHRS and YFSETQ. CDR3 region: CASSYLMTHEQYF. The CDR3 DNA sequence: TGCGCCAGCAGCTACCTTATGACCCACGAGCAGTACTTC.

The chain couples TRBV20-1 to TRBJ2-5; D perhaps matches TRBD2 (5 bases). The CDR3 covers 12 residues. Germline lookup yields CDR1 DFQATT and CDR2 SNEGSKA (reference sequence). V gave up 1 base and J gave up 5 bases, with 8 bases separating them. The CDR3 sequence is CSARGLKETQYF. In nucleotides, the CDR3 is TGCAGTGCTAGAGGACTAAAGGAGACCCAGTACTTC.

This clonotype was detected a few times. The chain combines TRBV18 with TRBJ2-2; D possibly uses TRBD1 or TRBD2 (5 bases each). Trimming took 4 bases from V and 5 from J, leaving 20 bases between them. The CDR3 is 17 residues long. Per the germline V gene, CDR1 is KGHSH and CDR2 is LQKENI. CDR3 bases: TGTGCCAGCTCACTACTACGGCCAGGGCGCGGGACCGGGGAGCTGTTTTTT. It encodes CASSLLRPGRGTGELFF.

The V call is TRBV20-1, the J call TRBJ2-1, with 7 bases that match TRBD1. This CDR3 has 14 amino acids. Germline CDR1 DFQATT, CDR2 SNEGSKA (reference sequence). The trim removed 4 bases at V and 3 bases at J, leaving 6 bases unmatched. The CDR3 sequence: CSATGTVLYNEQFF. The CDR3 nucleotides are TGCAGTGCTACCGGGACAGTGCTCTACAATGAGCAGTTCTTC.

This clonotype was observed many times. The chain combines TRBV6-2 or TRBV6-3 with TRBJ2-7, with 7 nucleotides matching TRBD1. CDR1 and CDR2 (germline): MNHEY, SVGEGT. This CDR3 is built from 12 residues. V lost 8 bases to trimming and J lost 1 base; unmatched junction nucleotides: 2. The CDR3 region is CASGQVSYEQYF. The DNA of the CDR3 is TGTGCCAGCGGACAGGTATCCTACGAGCAGTACTTC.